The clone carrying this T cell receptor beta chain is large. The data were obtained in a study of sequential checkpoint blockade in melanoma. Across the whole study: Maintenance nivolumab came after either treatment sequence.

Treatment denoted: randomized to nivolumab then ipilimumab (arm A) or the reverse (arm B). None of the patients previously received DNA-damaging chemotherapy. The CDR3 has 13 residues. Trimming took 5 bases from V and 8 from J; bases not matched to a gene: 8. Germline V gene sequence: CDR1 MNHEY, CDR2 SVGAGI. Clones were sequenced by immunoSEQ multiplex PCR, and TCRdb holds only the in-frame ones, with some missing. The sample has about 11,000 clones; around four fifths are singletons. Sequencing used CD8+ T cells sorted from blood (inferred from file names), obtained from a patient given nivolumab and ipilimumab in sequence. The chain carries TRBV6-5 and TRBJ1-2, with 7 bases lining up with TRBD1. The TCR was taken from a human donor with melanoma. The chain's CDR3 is CASSLSGGRGYTF. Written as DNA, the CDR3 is TGTGCCAGCAGTCTCTCAGGGGGAAGGGGCTACACCTTC.